The source of this T cell receptor (beta chain) is a study of OX40 agonist ivuxolimab in advanced cancers. General notes on the study: Ivuxolimab was a fully human IgG2 agonistic monoclonal antibody targeting the costimulatory receptor OX40 (CD134). Intravenous ivuxolimab was administered to patients every 2 weeks at six dose levels: 0.01, 0.1, 0.3, 1.5, 3 and 10 mg/kg. Of the approximately 50 dose-escalation patients, hepatocellular carcinoma was present in approximately 20, melanoma in approximately 15, renal cell carcinoma in 9 and head and neck cancer in 9. In the dose-escalation cohort, 82.7% of patients were male, and the mean age was approximately 60 years, with a range of about 20 to 90. Patients were allowed to have had prior anti-PD-1, anti-PD-L1 or anti-CTLA-4 therapy, and 40% of the dose-escalation patients had previously received checkpoint inhibitors. Partial responses were achieved by three dose-escalation patients, of whom one had hepatocellular carcinoma and two had cutaneous melanoma. The purpose of peripheral TCRbeta sequencing was to test whether ivuxolimab changed TCR sequence diversity and led to clonal T-cell expansion. The paper describes the monotherapy dose-escalation part (N ≈ 52 patients) of the phase I trial of ivuxolimab. Here is what the overall study found, with its caveats: After ivuxolimab, expanded clones were on average more numerous among CD8+ T cells than among CD4+ T cells. Antigen specificity was not determined for the clonally expanded peripheral T cells. In the 0.1-3.0 mg/kg groups, partial responders were among the patients with the lowest normalized peripheral clonal expansion, particularly in CD8+ T cells. Low levels of normalized T-cell clonal expansion were also seen in some nonresponding patients. At doses of 0.1 to 3.0 mg/kg, clonal expansion of both CD4+ and CD8+ blood T cells was observed from baseline to week 6.

Notes on this clone: Its recognized antigen is unknown. Base qualities are not at hand, and no much larger clone is one base apart.

Genomic DNA was isolated from the sorted cells so that the TCRbeta CDR3 region could be sequenced. TCRbeta CDR3 regions were sequenced using the immunoSEQ Assay. Imported from immuneACCESS, the table was reduced by TCRdb to in-frame sequences with V and J called. These copies leave out some clones; in studies compared against another copy, an unresolved V gene accounts for under half, and the cause of the remainder is not known. The table for this sample lists 23,000 or so clones; about 87% of them were counted only once. About a third of the sample is held by the ten biggest clonotypes. The trial excluded patients who had a history of autoimmune disease or were on systemic immunosuppression. Peripheral blood for TCR sequencing was drawn from every dose cohort at baseline, at cycle 4 day 1 and at cycle 7 day 1. Samples came from an open-label, multicenter, first-in-human phase I dose-escalation trial of ivuxolimab. The trial enrolled adults with locally advanced or metastatic head and neck squamous cell, hepatocellular, melanoma or renal cell carcinoma. Before TCR sequencing, CD4+ T cells and CD8+ T cells from peripheral blood were sorted into separate populations.

This sequence was found in an adult with an advanced solid tumor such as melanoma, head and neck, liver or kidney cancer. The sequencing here drew on CD4+ or CD8+ T cells sorted from blood, taken in a trial of the OX40 agonist ivuxolimab.

The CDR3 region has the sequence CASSPGDSLNEQFF. The nucleotide sequence is given as TGTGCCAGCTCACCTGGGGACAGCCTCAATGAGCAGTTCTTC. Recombination joined TRBV18 with TRBJ2-1, with 7 bases aligning to TRBD1. Measured from the cysteine to the phenylalanine, the CDR3 is 14 residues long. This entry keeps only the CDR3 DNA: 42 bases, framed from base 1. V lost 3 bases and J lost 6 bases, and the count of bases not matched to a germline gene is 5. The germline V gene sets CDR1 to KGHSH and CDR2 to LQKENI. With the rest looked up from the reference TRBV18 and TRBJ2-1 genes rather than sequenced, the full variable domain is NAGVMQNPRHLVRRRGQEARLRCSPMKGHSHVYWYRQLPEEGLKFMVYLQKENIIDESGMPKERFSAEFPKEGPSILRIQQVVRGDSAAYFCASSPGDSLNEQFFGPGTRLTVL.